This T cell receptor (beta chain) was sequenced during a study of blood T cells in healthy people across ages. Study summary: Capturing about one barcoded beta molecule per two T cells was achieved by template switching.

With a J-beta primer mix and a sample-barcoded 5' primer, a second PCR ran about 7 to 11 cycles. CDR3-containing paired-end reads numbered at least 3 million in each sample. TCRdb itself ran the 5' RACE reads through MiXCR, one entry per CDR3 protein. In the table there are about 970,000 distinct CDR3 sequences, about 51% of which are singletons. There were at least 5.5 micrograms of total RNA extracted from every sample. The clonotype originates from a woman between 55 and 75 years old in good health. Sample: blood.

Here the CDR3 reads CASSLETAGTEAFF. CDR3 nucleotide sequence: TGTGCCAGCAGCTTAGAGACAGCAGGCACTGAAGCTTTCTTT. The genes are TRBV7-9 and TRBJ1-1, with D perhaps TRBD1 (5 bases). The germline gives CDR1 SEHNR, CDR2 FQNEAQ (reference sequence). CDR3 length: 14 amino acids. V was pared by 1 base and J by 4 bases, with 10 bases between.